This is a list of T cell receptor beta chains from one sample in a study of T-cell reconstitution after alpha-beta-depleted transplantation in children. MiXCR, applied by TCRdb to the PCR reads, yields one record per CDR3 protein. The sample has 200,000 to 300,000 distinct CDR3 sequences, more than 20% seen once. This specimen was PBMCs, taken before TCRalphabeta/CD19-depleted stem cell transplant. The origin of the receptors is a girl aged 2 to 9 with Fanconi anemia, due to receive a stem cell transplant. The CDR3 runs from the conserved cysteine through the conserved F or W. The order of the fields is D gene, J gene, clone size, V gene, CDR3 DNA, CDR3 protein. The D gene is left open where the match is weak. The size entry is marked missing in some rows and otherwise reads once, few, many or a size class.

TRBD2 | TRBJ2-1 | - | TRBV7-2 | TGTGCCAGCAGCTTAAGCGGGAGGCTATCCAATGAGCAGTTCTTC | CASSLSGRLSNEQFF
- | TRBJ2-1 | many | TRBV29-1 | TGCAGCGCCAGAGTAGGGTTTAATGAGCAGTTCTTC | CSARVGFNEQFF
- | TRBJ2-5 | few | TRBV20-1 | TGCAGTGCGTGGACTTTTCAAGAGACCCAGTACTTC | CSAWTFQETQYF
TRBD1 | TRBJ2-7 | many | TRBV7-9 | TGTGCCAGCAGCATTAAGTTCGGGACAGGGCGACGCTACGAGCAGTACTTC | CASSIKFGTGRRYEQYF
TRBD2 | TRBJ2-3 | - | TRBV5-1 | TGCGCCAGCGGGGGGGTTGACACAGATACGCAGTATTTT | CASGGVDTDTQYF
- | TRBJ2-7 | few | TRBV27 | TGTGCCAGCAGCCCGACAGAAGCGATAGTCTACGAGCAGTACTTC | CASSPTEAIVYEQYF
- | TRBJ2-7 | few | TRBV18 | TGTGCCAGCTCACTCTCCAGGGTAAGCTCCTACGAGCAGTACTTC | CASSLSRVSSYEQYF
- | TRBJ2-5 | many | TRBV29-1 | TGCAGCGTTGGATCGGGGGTCGAGGGGGAGACCCAGTACTTC | CSVGSGVEGETQYF
- | TRBJ2-5 | many | TRBV20-1 | TGCAGTGCTAGACGTGGGTCTGGGGAGACCCAGTACTTC | CSARRGSGETQYF
- | TRBJ2-7 | many | TRBV20-1 | TGCAGTGCTAGGATTCATAGCGGCCTCCCTCCCGAGCAGTACTTC | CSARIHSGLPPEQYF
TRBD2 | TRBJ2-3 | - | TRBV20-1 | TGCAGTGCCCCTCCGGGAGGGGCCCTCACAGATACGCAGTATTTT | CSAPPGGALTDTQYF
- | TRBJ2-2 | - | TRBV27 | TGTGCCAGCAGTGCCCGGGTAGCCCATCAATACACCGGGGAGCTGTTTTTT | CASSARVAHQYTGELFF
- | TRBJ2-1 | - | TRBV5-6 | TGTGCCAGCAGCCTGATTGCTAGTATCCCCTACAATGAGCAGTTCTTC | CASSLIASIPYNEQFF
TRBD2 | TRBJ2-1 | many | TRBV27 | TGTGCCAGCAGAAAGGGACTAGCAAACAATGAGCAGTTCTTC | CASRKGLANNEQFF
TRBD2 | TRBJ2-3 | many | TRBV6-6 | TGTGCCACGGCTAGCGGGGGAGCAGATACGCAGTATTTT | CATASGGADTQYF
TRBD2 | TRBJ2-3 | many | TRBV10-3 | TGTGCCATCACCCGGAGGGAGGGAATAGATACGCAGTATTTT | CAITRREGIDTQYF
- | TRBJ2-1 | many | TRBV29-1 | TGCAGCGTTAGTCTTGGGGCTGATGAGCAGTTCTTC | CSVSLGADEQFF
TRBD2 | TRBJ2-3 | - | TRBV12-3/TRBV12-4 | TGTGCCAGCAGTCCGGGACTAGCGGGAGTATGGGATACGCAGTATTTT | CASSPGLAGVWDTQYF
- | TRBJ2-1 | many | TRBV7-9 | TGTGCCAGCAGCTTAGTAAACTTTTACAATGAGCAGTTCTTC | CASSLVNFYNEQFF
- | TRBJ1-1 | many | TRBV20-1 | TGCAGTGCTAGATACTCCGGGGACACTGAAGCTTTCTTT | CSARYSGDTEAFF
TRBD1 | TRBJ2-5 | many | TRBV5-1 | TGCGCCAGCAGCTCGGGACAGTTCCAAGAGACCCAGTACTTC | CASSSGQFQETQYF
- | TRBJ2-2 | - | TRBV7-2 | TGTGCCAGCAGCTTATGGGGACTGTCGAACACCGGGGAGCTGTTTTTT | CASSLWGLSNTGELFF
TRBD1 | TRBJ2-5 | many | TRBV20-1 | TGCAGTGCTAGGGGGACAGGGGTGGAGACCCAGTACTTC | CSARGTGVETQYF
- | TRBJ2-7 | many | TRBV20-1 | TGCAGTGCTAGCGGGCATCCTTTCTACGAGCAGTACTTC | CSASGHPFYEQYF
TRBD2 | TRBJ2-3 | - | TRBV20-1 | TGCAGTGCGTACCGGGGGGGCACAGATACGCAGTATTTT | CSAYRGGTDTQYF
- | TRBJ2-1 | many | TRBV20-1 | TGCAGTGCTAGGATCCCGACCTACAATGAGCAGTTCTTC | CSARIPTYNEQFF
TRBD1 | TRBJ2-7 | - | TRBV10-3 | TGTGCCATCGGGACAGAAAACTACGAGCAGTACTTC | CAIGTENYEQYF
- | TRBJ2-1 | few | TRBV20-1 | TGCAGTGCAATAGACAGGGAGGCCTACAATGAGCAGTTCTTC | CSAIDREAYNEQFF
- | TRBJ2-5 | many | TRBV29-1 | TGCAGCGTTGAAGCAGGGGAAGAGACCCAGTACTTC | CSVEAGEETQYF
- | TRBJ2-5 | - | TRBV4-2 | TGTGCCAGCAGCCAACTCACAGGGAGGGAGACCCAGTACTTC | CASSQLTGRETQYF
- | TRBJ2-7 | many | TRBV20-1 | TGCAGCCTGTCGGCGGGGGACACTCGGTCCTACGAGCAGTACTTC | CSLSAGDTRSYEQYF
- | TRBJ2-3 | - | TRBV7-9 | TGTGCCAGCAGCACACCATGGGCCTGGAGCACAGATACGCAGTATTTT | CASSTPWAWSTDTQYF
- | TRBJ2-5 | - | TRBV28 | TGTGCCAGCAGTTTCGCTTACTGGTGGGAGAAGGAAGAGACCCAGTACTTC | CASSFAYWWEKEETQYF
- | TRBJ2-2 | - | TRBV3-1 | TGTGCCAGCAGCTGGGGACTGTACACCGGGGAGCTGTTTTTT | CASSWGLYTGELFF
TRBD1 | TRBJ1-1 | - | TRBV4-2 | TGTGCCAGCAGCCAAGTTGACAGGGAAGGCACTGAAGCTTTCTTT | CASSQVDREGTEAFF
- | TRBJ2-7 | many | TRBV29-1 | TGCAGCGTTCAAGGGCCCTCCTACGAGCAGTACTTC | CSVQGPSYEQYF
- | TRBJ2-2 | many | TRBV20-1 | TGCAGCGTGGGGGGGCCGATGACCGGGGAGCTGTTTTTT | CSVGGPMTGELFF
- | TRBJ2-1 | - | TRBV20-1 | TGCAGTGCTAGGTTACGTCTGGAGCAGTTCTTC | CSARLRLEQFF
TRBD2 | TRBJ2-3 | - | TRBV20-1 | TGCAGTGCTAGTCAACGCGGGAGCGGCCTAGGTCCCGATACGCAGTATTTT | CSASQRGSGLGPDTQYF
- | TRBJ1-1 | - | TRBV6-1 | TGTGCCAGCAGGCGGTCCAATTGGCACACTGAAGCTTTCTTT | CASRRSNWHTEAFF
- | TRBJ2-3 | - | TRBV20-1 | TGCAGTGCTAGAGATCCCGCACATTTTCGCACAGATACGCAGTATTTT | CSARDPAHFRTDTQYF
- | TRBJ2-5 | - | TRBV9 | TGTGCCAGCAGCGTAGCTAGAGAAGAGACCCAGTACTTC | CASSVAREETQYF
- | TRBJ2-7 | many | TRBV29-1 | TGCAGCGTTGGTTCAGGGTACTACGAGCAGTACTTC | CSVGSGYYEQYF
- | TRBJ1-2 | - | TRBV6-1 | TGTGCCAGCAGTGAAGTGAGGGGCTATGGCTACACCTTC | CASSEVRGYGYTF
TRBD2 | TRBJ2-1 | - | TRBV5-6 | TGTGCCAGCAGCTTGGCCGACATAGCGGGAGGGGACTACAATGAGCAGTTCTTC | CASSLADIAGGDYNEQFF
TRBD2 | TRBJ2-7 | - | TRBV29-1 | TGCAGCGCTGGGACTAGCGGGTTATCCTACGAGCAGTACTTC | CSAGTSGLSYEQYF
- | TRBJ2-7 | - | TRBV6-1 | TGTGCCAGCAGTGAAACTGAGCGGTACTACGAGCAGTACTTC | CASSETERYYEQYF
- | TRBJ2-3 | many | TRBV15 | TGTGCCACCAGCAGAGCGGACACAGATACGCAGTATTTT | CATSRADTDTQYF
TRBD1 | TRBJ2-5 | few | TRBV4-2 | TGTGCCAGCAGCCAAGATAGGTCAGGGGGCCAAGAGACCCAGTACTTC | CASSQDRSGGQETQYF
TRBD1 | TRBJ2-7 | - | TRBV27 | TGTGCCAGCAGTTTGCGACAGGGGATCATCTACGAGCAGTACTTC | CASSLRQGIIYEQYF
- | TRBJ2-6 | many | TRBV24-1 | TGTGCCACCAGTGATTTAGGGTCCGGGGCCAACGTCCTGACTTTC | CATSDLGSGANVLTF
- | TRBJ2-7 | - | TRBV25-1 | TGTGCCAGCAGTGCCTTTACAGGGTACGAGCAGTACTTC | CASSAFTGYEQYF
- | TRBJ2-3 | many | TRBV6-5 | TGTGCCAGCAGGACAAGCCGCACAGATACGCAGTATTTT | CASRTSRTDTQYF
TRBD2 | TRBJ2-5 | few | TRBV7-2 | TGTGCCAGCAGCCTTGGTATCAGCGGGGGTCAAGAGACCCAGTACTTC | CASSLGISGGQETQYF
- | TRBJ2-1 | - | TRBV20-1 | TGCAGTGCTAGGACAGCGGACCTTACCTACAATGAGCAGTTCTTC | CSARTADLTYNEQFF
- | TRBJ2-4 | - | TRBV27 | TGTGCCAGCAGTTCTGCACTAGCAGGCAAAAACATTCAGTACTTC | CASSSALAGKNIQYF
TRBD1 | TRBJ2-3 | few | TRBV25-1 | TGTGCCAGCAGTGTAAGTCCAGGGGGCCCACCGGGTGCAGATACGCAGTATTTT | CASSVSPGGPPGADTQYF
- | TRBJ2-5 | once | TRBV4-2 | TGTGCCAGCAGCCAGACAGGCTGGGAGACCCAGTACTTC | CASSQTGWETQYF
- | TRBJ2-5 | once | TRBV27 | TGTGCCAGCAGTGTATGGCAGGGCGGAGAGACCCAGTACTTC | CASSVWQGGETQYF